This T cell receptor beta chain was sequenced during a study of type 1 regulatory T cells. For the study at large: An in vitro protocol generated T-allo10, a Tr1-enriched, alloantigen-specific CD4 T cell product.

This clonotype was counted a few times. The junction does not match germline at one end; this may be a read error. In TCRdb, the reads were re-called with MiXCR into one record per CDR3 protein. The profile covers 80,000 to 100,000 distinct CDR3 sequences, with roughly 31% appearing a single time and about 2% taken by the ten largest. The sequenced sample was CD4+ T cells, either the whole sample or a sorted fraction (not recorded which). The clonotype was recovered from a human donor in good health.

DNA for the CDR3: TGTGCCAGCAGCTTAACAGCCTCCCACGAGCAGTACTTC. It yields the protein CASSLTASHEQYF. This chain uses TRBV7-9 with TRBJ2-7; D gene unclear. The CDR3 has 13 residues. Per the germline V gene, CDR1 is SEHNR and CDR2 is FQNEAQ (reference sequence).